Listed below are T cell receptor beta chains from one sample, sequenced in a study of PD-L1 blockade in urothelial cancer. Sequenced by immunoSEQ multiplex PCR; TCRdb stores in-frame clones only, minus some. The sample consists of more than 55,000 clones, more than 70% of them appearing once. The input for sequencing was PBMCs, taken around atezolizumab (anti-PD-L1) treatment. The receptor source for this set is a man in his forties or fifties with urothelial cancer. Each CDR3 is given without its conserved first and last residue. A D gene is named only where the DNA matches it firmly.

ASSFVRRNTEAF	-	TRBV28	TRBJ1-1
ATRVPLQGRNSPLH	-	TRBV28	TRBJ1-6
ASGHYAQY	-	TRBV19	TRBJ2-3
ASSPAGVETQY	TRBD2	TRBV5-4	TRBJ2-5
AWSVGRTSGSRVDEQY	TRBD2	TRBV30	TRBJ2-7
ASSRGQLNTEAF	-	TRBV5-6	TRBJ1-1
ASSSTASGFYEQY	TRBD2	TRBV5-6	TRBJ2-7
SVERGRRETQY	TRBD1	TRBV29-1	TRBJ2-5
ASSRQASSYEQY	-	TRBV2	TRBJ2-7
ASMTGGSSYEQY	-	TRBV7-2	TRBJ2-7
ASSTTGQVVNNGYT	TRBD1	TRBV28	TRBJ1-2
ASSLNTGELF	-	TRBV9	TRBJ2-2
ASSASGIEQY	TRBD2	TRBV6-1	TRBJ2-7
ASSPAAAGVSEQY	TRBD2	TRBV18	TRBJ2-7
ASSVRRGSSYNEQF	-	TRBV9	TRBJ2-1
ASSLGTGDGLTEAF	TRBD1	TRBV7-9	TRBJ1-1
ASSVASSTGASGYT	-	TRBV9	TRBJ1-2
ASSYSRVYNEQF	-	TRBV6-6	TRBJ2-1
ASSFQGNSPLH	-	TRBV28	TRBJ1-6
ASAFWSGSETQY	TRBD2	TRBV28	TRBJ2-5
ASSSYQRSSYEQY	-	TRBV7-3	TRBJ2-7
AWRWRGRTDTQY	-	TRBV30	TRBJ2-3
ASGCRGRNTEAF	TRBD1	TRBV5-1	TRBJ1-1
ASSELAISTDTQY	-	TRBV6-1	TRBJ2-3
ASRRGGATNEKLF	-	TRBV5-1	TRBJ1-4
ATSFEEEGYGYT	-	TRBV15	TRBJ1-2
ASSLGGGIPLYEQY	TRBD2	TRBV7-2	TRBJ2-7
ASSFRTGQGTEAF	TRBD1	TRBV7-6	TRBJ1-1
ASGYGDRVYGTQY	TRBD1	TRBV6-1	TRBJ2-3
ASILGRGNTEAF	-	TRBV5-1	TRBJ1-1
ASSSDSATIVGVLNEQF	-	TRBV28	TRBJ2-1
ASSETSGTSDTQY	TRBD2	TRBV6-1	TRBJ2-3
ASSHLAGLHGYT	-	TRBV28	TRBJ1-2
ASSLIASGRFDEQF	TRBD2	TRBV11-2	TRBJ2-1
ASSLSGTSGNSEQY	TRBD2	TRBV19	TRBJ2-7
ASTGTGGVYEQY	TRBD1	TRBV28	TRBJ2-7
ASSSYVSGRYPTKEQY	TRBD2	TRBV11-2	TRBJ2-7
ASSLDYRGNYGYT	-	TRBV5-4	TRBJ1-2
ASRRTGDLSYEQY	-	TRBV14	TRBJ2-7
ASSLGGGEQY	TRBD2	TRBV7-9	TRBJ2-7
ASGEAGGSEQF	TRBD2	TRBV28	TRBJ2-1
ASSLRSTGTAYFSYNSPLH	TRBD1	TRBV27	TRBJ1-6
ASRPSSVREQY	-	TRBV11-2	TRBJ2-7
ASSLRSSGRATYNEQF	TRBD2	TRBV28	TRBJ2-1
ASSLGTGEETQY	-	TRBV4-2	TRBJ2-5
ASSLGQSTGELF	-	TRBV27	TRBJ2-2
ASSQGQGAHYGYT	-	TRBV4-1	TRBJ1-2
ASSPRMGSGYT	-	TRBV27	TRBJ1-2
AISGGEFAYNEQF	TRBD2	TRBV2	TRBJ2-1
ASSSGSSYEQY	-	TRBV28	TRBJ2-7
ASSPTGNTEAF	-	TRBV5-1	TRBJ1-1
ASSPTFTGTEQF	-	TRBV6-4	TRBJ2-1
ASSFRGSSQF	-	TRBV28	TRBJ2-1
ASSIGAPAGVQPQH	-	TRBV19	TRBJ1-5
ASSKDSYEQY	-	TRBV5-1	TRBJ2-7
ASSLGGDEQY	-	TRBV28	TRBJ2-7
SVEGLAESSYNEQF	TRBD2	TRBV29-1	TRBJ2-1
ASSVRTSGIEQY	TRBD2	TRBV19	TRBJ2-7
ASSQLGHHLGANVLT	-	TRBV4-2	TRBJ2-6
ASSVRTGGEETQY	TRBD1	TRBV9	TRBJ2-5